This entry lists 28 T cell receptor beta chains sequenced from one sample in a study of T-cell reconstitution after alpha-beta-depleted transplantation in children. Preparation of the TCRbeta library involved a method that used unique molecular identifiers. TCRdb processed the PCR reads anew with MiXCR; each CDR3 protein has one entry. Altogether about 690,000 distinct CDR3 sequences are present, 16% being singletons, with the ten largest covering approximately 1%. Sequenced here: PBMCs from the stem cell graft donor, sampled from the stem cell graft. These receptors were collected from a human donor who donated a stem cell graft to a child with acute myeloid leukemia.

Remarks on this clonotype: The junction and the germline gene differ at one end; a read error may be behind it. The CDR3 sequence is CASSLVGRDTDF. The CDR3 bases are TGTGCCAGCAGCTTAGTGGGTCGGGATACGGATTTT. The chain has TRBV7-9 and TRBJ2-3; TRBD2 might be the D (5 bases). There are 12 residues in the CDR3. Germline loops: CDR1 SEHNR, CDR2 FQNEAQ (reference sequence).

This clonotype appeared many times. The chain recombines TRBV20-1 with TRBJ2-1; no clear D. Germline V gene sequence: CDR1 DFQATT, CDR2 SNEGSKA (reference sequence). The V end lost 0 bases, the J end lost 4 bases, and 7 bases lay between the germline ends. This CDR3 has 13 residues. The CDR3 region is CSARDLKYNEQFF. In DNA form, the CDR3 reads TGCAGTGCTAGAGATCTGAAATACAATGAGCAGTTCTTC.

This clonotype was counted many times. One end of the junction is discordant with germline, which a read error may explain. The chain couples TRBV6-1 to TRBJ1-1; D is undetermined. CDR3 length: 13 residues. Germline CDR1 reads MNHNS; CDR2 reads SASEGT. CDR3 nucleotides: TGTGCCAGCAACGATGACATGAACATTGAAGCTTTCTTT. The encoded protein is CASNDDMNIEAFF.

This clonotype has a count of ten or more. The V gene is TRBV5-1, the J gene TRBJ2-3; the match to TRBD1 covers 7 bases. The V segment lost 4 bases and the J segment 2 bases; nucleotides outside the gene matches: 4. The CDR3 has 14 amino acids. Germline V gene sequence: CDR1 SGHRS, CDR2 YFSETQ. The CDR3 reads CASSPTGTTDTQYF. In DNA form, the CDR3 reads TGCGCCAGCAGCCCGACAGGGACCACAGATACGCAGTATTTT. The variable domain in full, completed from reference TRBV5-1 and TRBJ2-3, reads KAGVTQTPRYLIKTRGQQVTLSCSPISGHRSVSWYQQTPGQGLQFLFEYFSETQRNKGNFPGRFSGRQFSNSRSEMNVSTLELGDSALYLCASSPTGTTDTQYFGPGTRLTVL.

The table lists this clonotype with many counts. The chain is built from TRBV20-1 and TRBJ1-1; possibly TRBD1 for D (5 bases). The V gene lost 3 bases and the J gene lost 1 base, with 15 bases spanning the gap. Germline V gives CDR1 DFQATT, CDR2 SNEGSKA (reference sequence). This CDR3 comprises 15 residues. In DNA, the CDR3 is TGCAGTGCTAGCGGCGGGAGGGGTACGAACACTGAAGCTTTCTTT. This encodes CSASGGRGTNTEAFF.

There are many counts of this clonotype. The chain combines TRBV12-3 or TRBV12-4 with TRBJ2-3; unclear D gene. The CDR3 is 13 residues long. V lost 3 bases, J lost 6 bases, and 10 bases lay in between. The CDR3 sequence is CASSFRVSDTQYF. The DNA for the CDR3 is TGTGCCAGCAGTTTCCGGGTGTCTGATACGCAGTATTTT.

This chain joins TRBV4-1 and TRBJ2-5, with 11 nucleotides matching TRBD2. This CDR3 spans 16 amino acids. Trimming took 5 bases from V and 2 from J; bases not matched to a gene: 7. Germline CDR1 MGHRA, CDR2 YSYEKL. The CDR3 sequence: CASSLSSGGQQETQYF. The CDR3 bases are TGCGCCAGCAGCTTGTCTAGCGGGGGGCAACAAGAGACCCAGTACTTC.

This clonotype was found a few times. The chain has TRBV7-8 and TRBJ2-7; TRBD2 agrees at 8 bases. CDR1 is SGHVS and CDR2 is FQNEAQ in the germline V gene. The ends lost 1 base at V and 3 bases at J; junction bases unmatched: 2. The CDR3 runs to 14 residues. CDR3 DNA: TGTGCCAGCAGCTTAGGGCGGGGGGACTACGAGCAGTACGTC. Translation: CASSLGRGDYEQYV.

The chain couples TRBV6-1 to TRBJ2-7; TRBD1 matches at 8 bases. Germline values: CDR1 MNHNS, CDR2 SASEGT. V was clipped by 3 bases and J by 2 bases; unmatched bases: 9. The CDR3 contains 16 residues. The CDR3, as DNA: TGTGCCAGCAGTGACCTCTCTGGACAGGGAGCCTACGAGCAGTACGTC. As protein: CASSDLSGQGAYEQYV.

The rearrangement uses TRBV5-4 and TRBJ1-2; no clear D. The CDR3 length is 16 residues. In germline, CDR1 is SGHNT, CDR2 YYREEE (reference sequence). The ends were cut back, 1 base at V and 2 bases at J, with 15 bases in the middle. CDR3 loop: CASSLRSGRWNYGYTF. CDR3 DNA sequence: TGTGCCAGCAGCTTGAGATCGGGGAGGTGGAACTATGGCTACACCTTC.

This clonotype was seen a handful of times. The CDR3 DNA sequence: TGTGCCAGCAGTTACTCCGCAGCCGCCTTGAATGAGCAGTTCTTC. It is translated as CASSYSAAALNEQFF. The V gene is TRBV6-2 or TRBV6-3, the J gene TRBJ2-1, with D unresolved. The CDR3 runs to 15 residues. Germline CDR1 and CDR2: MNHEY and SVGEGT. Trimming removed 0 bases from V and 7 bases from J, with 13 bases in between.

This clonotype was seen only a few times. The chain couples TRBV12-2 to TRBJ1-6. TRBV12-2 is a pseudogene locus. This CDR3 region has 16 residues. CDR3 residues: CASRQPGLSRDSPLHF. CDR3 DNA: TGTGCAAGTCGCCAGCCGGGCCTTAGTAGGGATTCACCCCTCCACTTT.

This clonotype was seen at least ten times. The chain is built from TRBV20-1 and TRBJ2-1, with D uncertain. V lost 1 base and J lost 7, with 8 bases in between. Germline-derived CDR1 and CDR2 are DFQATT and SNEGSKA (reference sequence). The CDR3 covers 12 residues. The CDR3 region has the DNA TGCAGTGCTAGAGTGGGTGGGAATGAGCAGTTCTTC. Its translation: CSARVGGNEQFF.

This clonotype was recorded at least ten times. The V call is TRBV20-1, the J call TRBJ2-3; TRBD2 agrees at 10 bases. CDR3 length: 15 amino acids. V lost 6 bases, J lost 0 bases, and 6 bases stayed unmatched. Germline-derived CDR1 and CDR2 are DFQATT and SNEGSKA (reference sequence). CDR3 DNA sequence: TGCAGTGCGGCACTAGCGGGGATTAGCACAGATACGCAGTATTTT. The encoded protein is CSAALAGISTDTQYF.

This clonotype has ten or more counts. V and J are TRBV6-1 and TRBJ2-7, with a possible D match to TRBD1 (5 bases). Germline V CDR1 and CDR2: MNHNS, SASEGT. Deletions cut 8 bases from V and 3 bases from J, with 20 bases between. The CDR3 covers 15 residues. CDR3 coding DNA: TGTGCCAGCTTGCTGGAACTTAAGGGGTACTACGAGCAGTACTTC. It specifies CASLLELKGYYEQYF.

This clonotype was seen many times. This chain connects TRBV20-1 to TRBJ2-5; D possibly corresponds to TRBD1 (5 bases). Germline values: CDR1 DFQATT, CDR2 SNEGSKA (reference sequence). This CDR3 has 16 residues. Trimming removed 3 bases at V and 1 base at J, with 18 bases between. CDR3: CSASRRGLALQETQYF. CDR3 DNA: TGCAGTGCTAGTAGAAGGGGCCTGGCCCTCCAAGAGACCCAGTACTTC.

In its sample, this clonotype was seen a few times. The chain combines TRBV5-1 with TRBJ2-7; D is uncertain. This CDR3 region has 14 residues. V gave up 4 bases and J gave up 3 bases, with 14 bases separating them. Germline V gene sequence: CDR1 SGHRS, CDR2 YFSETQ. CDR3 in DNA: TGCGCCAGCAGCCCGACGATAGACCACTACGAGCAGTACTTC. It specifies CASSPTIDHYEQYF.

This clonotype has more than one count but fewer than ten. This sequence joins TRBV7-6 and TRBJ2-7; possible D gene TRBD1, 8 bases. Trimming cost V 3 bases and J 4 bases, with 16 bases left between them. Per the germline V gene, CDR1 is SGHVS and CDR2 is FNYEAQ. This CDR3 has 15 amino acids. The CDR3 DNA sequence: TGTGCCAGCAGCTTGAACGGACAGGGAGGGTACGAGCAGTACTTC. Translating gives CASSLNGQGGYEQYF.

In this sample, this clonotype turned up a few times. The chain is built from TRBV12-3 or TRBV12-4 and TRBJ1-4; 7 bases align to TRBD1. V gave up 5 bases and J gave up 4 bases; unmatched junction bases: 7. CDR3 size: 15 residues. CDR3 nucleotides: TGTGCCAGCAGTCAGAGGGGGCAGGGTAATGAAAAACTGTTTTTT. Residues: CASSQRGQGNEKLFF.

The genes are TRBV7-2 and TRBJ1-4, with D perhaps matching TRBD1 (6 bases). Germline V gene lookup returns CDR1 SGHTA and CDR2 FQGNSA. This CDR3 comprises 15 residues. The ends were cut back, 5 bases at V and 7 bases at J, with 17 bases in the middle. CDR3 DNA: TGTGCCAGCAGCCCTACCTCGGACAGTAGTGAAAAACTGTTTTTT. The encoded protein is CASSPTSDSSEKLFF. Full variable domain (rest looked up from reference TRBV7-2 and TRBJ1-4): GAGVSQSPSNKVTEKGKDVELRCDPISGHTALYWYRQSLGQGLEFLIYFQGNSAPDKSGLPSDRFSAERTGGSVSTLTIQRTQQEDSAVYLCASSPTSDSSEKLFFGSGTQLSVL.

This chain uses TRBV5-1 with TRBJ2-3, with 9 bases matching TRBD2. The CDR3 length is 19 residues. Germline assignment: CDR1 SGHRS and CDR2 YFSETQ. V lost 1 base to trimming and J lost 2 bases; unmatched junction nucleotides: 14. The CDR3 here is CASSLPIVAGALHTDTQYF. The CDR3 nucleotides are TGCGCCAGCAGCTTGCCGATAGTAGCGGGGGCTCTTCACACAGATACGCAGTATTTT. The full variable domain, completed using reference TRBV5-1 and TRBJ2-3, is KAGVTQTPRYLIKTRGQQVTLSCSPISGHRSVSWYQQTPGQGLQFLFEYFSETQRNKGNFPGRFSGRQFSNSRSEMNVSTLELGDSALYLCASSLPIVAGALHTDTQYFGPGTRLTVL.

The gene calls are TRBV5-1 and TRBJ2-5, with D unresolved. Germline V CDR1 and CDR2: SGHRS, YFSETQ. The V gene lost 1 base and the J gene lost 1 base, with 11 bases spanning the gap. This CDR3 comprises 15 residues. CDR3 coding DNA: TGCGCCAGCAGCTTGAGCCGCCCCCCCCAAGAGACCCAGTACTTC. It translates to CASSLSRPPQETQYF. The variable domain in full, completed from reference TRBV5-1 and TRBJ2-5, reads KAGVTQTPRYLIKTRGQQVTLSCSPISGHRSVSWYQQTPGQGLQFLFEYFSETQRNKGNFPGRFSGRQFSNSRSEMNVSTLELGDSALYLCASSLSRPPQETQYFGPGTRLLVL.

The rearrangement joins TRBV3-1 to TRBJ1-1, with a weak D call TRBD1 (5 bases). V lost 4 bases to trimming and J lost 6 bases, with 9 bases between them. This CDR3 is built from 12 residues. Germline CDR1 reads LGHDT; CDR2 reads YNNKEL (reference sequence). CDR3: CASSPRQSEAFF. The CDR3 coding sequence is TGTGCCAGCAGCCCAAGACAGTCTGAAGCTTTCTTT.

Many counts were recorded for this clonotype. This chain uses TRBV20-1 with TRBJ1-2, with unresolved D. This CDR3 region has 10 residues. The ends were cut back, 3 bases at V and 4 bases at J, with 3 bases in the middle. CDR1 is DFQATT and CDR2 is SNEGSKA in the germline V gene (reference sequence). Written as DNA, the CDR3 is TGCAGTGCTAGTATCTATGGCTACACCTTC. It translates to CSASIYGYTF.

This clonotype was observed a few times. This chain uses TRBV7-6 with TRBJ2-1; D is unresolved. V was shortened by 2 bases and J by 4 bases, with 9 bases between the two germline ends. The CDR3 has 14 amino acids. Germline CDR1 SGHVS, CDR2 FNYEAQ. The chain's CDR3 is CASSLFQMYNEQFF. The CDR3 DNA is TGTGCCAGCAGCTTATTCCAGATGTACAATGAGCAGTTCTTC.

This clonotype turned up a few times. This chain joins TRBV7-2 and TRBJ2-4; perhaps TRBD2 as D (6 bases). Trimming stripped 5 bases from V and 8 bases from J, with 19 bases between. CDR3 length: 15 residues. The germline V gene encodes CDR1 SGHTA and CDR2 FQGNSA. This CDR3 is CASSGGRFWEDIQYF. CDR3 coding DNA: TGTGCCAGCAGCGGGGGACGCTTCTGGGAGGACATTCAGTACTTC.

The table lists this clonotype with a few counts. The rearrangement uses TRBV12-3 or TRBV12-4 and TRBJ1-5; D is possibly TRBD1 (6 bases). CDR3 size: 17 residues. The V and J ends lost 2 bases and 0 bases respectively, with 14 bases between them. CDR3 protein: CASSLRGGGHSNQPQHF. The CDR3 DNA reads as TGTGCCAGCAGTTTAAGGGGGGGGGGTCATAGCAATCAGCCCCAGCATTTT.

The chain joins TRBV11-1 to TRBJ2-1; 8 nucleotides match TRBD1. This CDR3 comprises 16 residues. In germline, CDR1 is SGHAT, CDR2 FQDESV (reference sequence). The ends lost 1 base at V and 7 bases at J; junction bases unmatched: 9. The chain's CDR3 is CASSLVARGRVNEQFF. The CDR3 DNA sequence: TGTGCCAGCAGCTTAGTAGCCAGGGGGCGAGTTAATGAGCAGTTCTTC.